Described below is a single T cell receptor (beta chain) sequence and its context. Trimming removed 4 bases from V and 0 bases from J; junction bases left unmatched: 6. This CDR3 comprises 16 residues. CDR1 SQVTM and CDR2 ANQGSEA come from the germline V gene. Here immunoSEQ multiplex PCR was the method, and the copy in TCRdb shows in-frame clones only, minus some. Found here are some 140,000 clones, about 90% of them singletons; the top ten hold roughly 18%. This sample is part of a study of blood T cell repertoires in COVID-19. The wider study: T cells, B-cell-depleted T cells, or PBMCs supplied cDNA or gDNA.

The sequencing sample was made of peripheral blood. The TCR comes from a woman aged 50 to 60 who had recovered from COVID-19. The V gene is TRBV29-1, the J gene TRBJ2-1, with 10 bases that match TRBD1. The CDR3 here is CSVVRQGAGSYNEQFF. CDR3 DNA sequence: TGCAGCGTTGTACGACAGGGGGCAGGCTCCTACAATGAGCAGTTCTTC.